The 2 T cell receptor beta chains below were found in one sample sequenced in a study of OX40 agonist ivuxolimab in advanced cancers. The method was immunoSEQ multiplex PCR; TCRdb's version includes in-frame clones alone and lacks a portion of them. The data show 49,000 or so clones, around 84% seen once. This material consisted of CD4+ or CD8+ T cells sorted from blood, taken in a trial of the OX40 agonist ivuxolimab. The receptors were gathered from an adult with an advanced solid tumor such as melanoma, head and neck, liver or kidney cancer.

This chain connects TRBV6-5 to TRBJ2-3; D is possibly TRBD1 (6 bases). Trimming removed 5 bases from V and 7 bases from J, with 13 bases in between. Germline CDR1 reads MNHEY; CDR2 reads SVGAGI. The CDR3 sequence is 13 residues long. CDR3 sequence (DNA): TGTGCCAGCAGTCACCCGACAGGTTATACGCAGTATTTT. It is translated as CASSHPTGYTQYF.

This chain links TRBV6-6 with TRBJ2-2; no clear D. V lost 4 bases to trimming and J lost 5 bases, with 5 bases between them. Per germline, CDR1 MNHNY and CDR2 SVGAGI (reference sequence). CDR3 length equals 12 residues. CDR3 in amino acids: CASSLETGELFF. The CDR3 nucleotides read TGTGCCAGCAGTTTAGAAACCGGGGAGCTGTTTTTT.